The source of this TCR beta chain is a study of cytomegalovirus exposure and HLA in healthy donors. Overall study: It was reported in a later analysis that the same platform had been used for the 120 validation repertoires as for the 666 first-cohort repertoires. Overall study results and limits: One later analysis, an examination of the 120 or so validation repertoires, found that first-cohort TCR clusters tended to co-occur in them. Reportedly, diagnosis of cytomegalovirus status by the classifier showed high specificity and sensitivity. Some TCR beta chains (around 160 of them) were listed as cytomegalovirus-associated.

The CDR3 sequence is 15 residues long. The V end was cut by 2 bases, the J end by 6 bases, with 16 bases between. Germline V lookup: CDR1 MNHEY, CDR2 SVGAGI. The data were produced by immunoSEQ multiplex PCR, yet TCRdb's version contains in-frame clones alone and is incomplete. Here the sample spans roughly 45,000 clones, around 94% being singletons. Worth noting for this clone: Its antigen is not identified.

The chain combines TRBV6-5 with TRBJ2-5; D possibly corresponds to TRBD2 (6 bases). The sequence was collected from a woman under 30 in good health and CMV-seropositive. What was sequenced was PBMCs. CDR3 bases: TGTGCCAGCAGTTACGCAGCCACGGGGGTGCAGACCCAGTACTTC. It yields the protein CASSYAATGVQTQYF.